This T cell receptor beta chain emerged from a study of CD8 T cells in ankylosing spondylitis. About this clonotype: This may come from a read error, since a much larger clone is one base off.

TCRdb itself ran the 5' RACE reads through MiXCR, one entry per CDR3 protein. The sample lists some 130,000 distinct CDR3 sequences; approximately 10% were seen once. CDR3 size: 14 residues. Germline loops: CDR1 MDHEN, CDR2 SYDVKM. This sequence originates from a female donor with ankylosing spondylitis or in good health (not recorded which). V gene TRBV28 combines with J gene TRBJ2-5, with a possible D match to TRBD1 (5 bases). The sequencing input was blood, either unsorted or a sorted T cell fraction (not recorded which). The CDR3 region is CAGSSPQGQETQYF. The CDR3 DNA reads TGTGCCGGCAGTTCCCCCCAGGGCCAAGAGACCCAGTACTTC.